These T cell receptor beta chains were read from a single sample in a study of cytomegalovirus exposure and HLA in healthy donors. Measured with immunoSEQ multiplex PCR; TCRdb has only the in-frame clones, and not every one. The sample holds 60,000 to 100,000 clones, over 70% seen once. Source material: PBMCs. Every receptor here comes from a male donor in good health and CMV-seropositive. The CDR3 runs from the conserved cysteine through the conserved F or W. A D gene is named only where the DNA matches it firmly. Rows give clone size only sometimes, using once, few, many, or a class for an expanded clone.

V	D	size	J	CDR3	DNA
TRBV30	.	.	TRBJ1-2	CAWKNPSGYTF	TGTGCCTGGAAAAACCCTAGTGGCTACACCTTC
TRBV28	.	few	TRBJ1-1	CASSLRGWDYTEAFF	TGTGCCAGCAGTTTACGGGGGTGGGACTACACTGAAGCTTTCTTT
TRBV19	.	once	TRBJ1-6	CASRGPDFGSPLHF	TGTGCCAGTAGAGGTCCGGACTTTGGTTCACCCCTCCACTTT
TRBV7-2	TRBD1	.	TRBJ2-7	CASSLETGGGEQYF	TGTGCCAGCAGCTTGGAGACAGGGGGCGGCGAGCAGTACTTC
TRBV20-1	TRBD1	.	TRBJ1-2	CSEGADGYTF	TGCAGTGAGGGGGCAGATGGCTACACCTTC
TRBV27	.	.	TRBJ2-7	CASSSPRDYEQYF	TGTGCCAGCAGTTCACCCCGGGACTACGAGCAGTACTTC
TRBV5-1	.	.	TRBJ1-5	CASSLGHTSGQPQHF	TGCGCCAGCAGCCTGGGGCACACTAGCGGTCAGCCCCAGCATTTT
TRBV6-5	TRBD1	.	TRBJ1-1	CASSYHRGYTEAFF	TGTGCCAGCAGTTATCACAGGGGATACACTGAAGCTTTCTTT
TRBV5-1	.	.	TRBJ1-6	CASSSSGLLNSPLHF	TGCGCCAGCAGCTCATCGGGACTTCTGAATTCACCCCTCCACTTT
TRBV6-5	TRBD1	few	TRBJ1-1	CATRESGGASTEAFF	TGTGCCACCCGAGAGTCAGGGGGCGCGAGTACTGAAGCTTTCTTT
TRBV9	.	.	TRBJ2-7	CASSAGGQGEQYF	TGTGCCAGCAGCGCCGGGGGGCAAGGCGAGCAGTACTTC
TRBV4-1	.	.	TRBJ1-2	CASSQSSRGLNYGYTF	TGCGCCAGCAGCCAATCCAGCAGGGGCCTTAACTATGGCTACACCTTC
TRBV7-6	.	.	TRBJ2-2	CASSSLGRELFF	TGTGCCAGCAGCTCCCTTGGCCGGGAGCTGTTTTTT
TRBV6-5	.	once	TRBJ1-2	CASSWGREAPNYGYTF	TGTGCCAGCAGTTGGGGCAGGGAGGCCCCTAACTATGGCTACACCTTC
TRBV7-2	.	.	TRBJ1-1	CASSLVLGLNTEAFF	TGTGCCAGCAGCTTAGTGCTTGGCTTGAACACTGAAGCTTTCTTT
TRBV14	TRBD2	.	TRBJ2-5	CASSPGLVPETQYF	TGTGCCAGCAGCCCGGGACTAGTCCCGGAGACCCAGTACTTC
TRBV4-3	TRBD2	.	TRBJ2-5	CASSQAHGGGALRETQYF	TGCGCCAGCAGCCAGGCCCATGGGGGGGGAGCCTTGAGGGAGACCCAGTACTTC
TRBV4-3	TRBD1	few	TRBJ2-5	CASSQEGDRGPSDF	TGCGCCAGCAGCCAAGAGGGGGACAGGGGTCCAAGCGACTTC
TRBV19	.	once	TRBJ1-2	CASSMRTAVYGYTF	TGTGCCAGTAGTATGAGGACAGCCGTCTATGGCTACACCTTC
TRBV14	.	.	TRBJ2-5	CASSQARGRETQYF	TGTGCCAGCAGCCAAGCCAGGGGCCGCGAGACCCAGTACTTC
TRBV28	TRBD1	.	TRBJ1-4	CASRKGGFDEKLFF	TGTGCCAGCAGAAAAGGGGGCTTCGATGAAAAACTGTTTTTT
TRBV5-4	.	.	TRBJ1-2	CASSLDTSNYGYTF	TGTGCCAGCAGCTTAGACACGTCTAACTATGGCTACACCTTC
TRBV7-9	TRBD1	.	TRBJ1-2	CASSLRQGVRYGYTF	TGTGCCAGCAGCCTTCGACAGGGGGTACGGTACGGCTACACCTTC
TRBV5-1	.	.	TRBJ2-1	CASSFGGNEQFF	TGCGCCAGCAGCTTTGGCGGTAATGAACAGTTCTTC
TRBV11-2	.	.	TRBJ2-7	CASSLVSYEQYF	TGTGCCAGCAGCTTAGTGAGCTACGAGCAGTACTTC
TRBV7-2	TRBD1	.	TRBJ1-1	CASSPAGLQGIIEAFF	TGTGCCAGCAGCCCTGCTGGACTACAGGGGATCATAGAAGCTTTCTTT
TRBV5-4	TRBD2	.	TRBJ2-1	CASSLVAGGYNEQFF	TGTGCCAGCAGCTTGGTGGCGGGGGGCTACAATGAGCAGTTCTTC
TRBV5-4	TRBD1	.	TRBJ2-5	CASSSAGGRSRKTQYF	TGTGCCAGCAGCTCCGCAGGGGGCAGAAGTCGCAAGACCCAGTACTTC
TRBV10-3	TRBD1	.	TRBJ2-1	CAIKQGTGSYNEQFF	TGTGCCATCAAGCAGGGGACAGGCTCCTACAATGAGCAGTTCTTC
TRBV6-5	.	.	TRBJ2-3	CASSYLGGSTDTQYF	TGTGCCAGCAGTTACTTGGGGGGTAGCACAGATACGCAGTATTTT
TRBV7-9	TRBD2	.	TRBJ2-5	CASSLGVAAGDEQYF	TGTGCCAGCAGCTTGGGTGTGGCAGCGGGGGATGAGCAGTACTTC
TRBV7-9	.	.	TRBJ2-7	CASSSLTVYEQYF	TGTGCCAGCAGCTCACTGACAGTCTACGAGCAGTACTTC
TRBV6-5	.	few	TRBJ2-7	CASSYEADSTYEQYF	TGTGCCAGCAGTTACGAGGCCGACAGTACCTACGAGCAGTACTTC
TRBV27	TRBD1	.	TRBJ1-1	CASSSDRGTEAFF	TGTGCCAGCAGTTCCGACAGGGGAACTGAAGCTTTCTTT
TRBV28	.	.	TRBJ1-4	CASSLYQGSTNEKLFF	TGTGCCAGCAGTTTATATCAGGGCTCGACTAATGAAAAACTGTTTTTT
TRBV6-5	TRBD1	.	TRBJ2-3	CASSSQGSTDTQYF	TGTGCCAGCAGTTCACAGGGGAGTACAGATACGCAGTATTTT
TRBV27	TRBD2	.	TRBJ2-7	CASSPQRLAVSSYEQYF	TGTGCCAGCTCTCCCCAAAGACTAGCGGTGAGCTCCTACGAGCAGTACTTC
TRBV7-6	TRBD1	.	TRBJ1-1	CASSSVDRGNTEAFF	TGTGCCAGCAGCTCGGTTGACAGGGGGAACACTGAAGCTTTCTTT
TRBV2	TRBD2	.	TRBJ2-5	CASSEAGSGRQETQYF	TGTGCCAGCAGTGAAGCGGGGAGCGGGAGACAAGAGACCCAGTACTTC
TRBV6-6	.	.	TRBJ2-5	CASRGQGVLEGTQYF	TGTGCCAGCAGGGGGCAGGGCGTTCTGGAAGGGACCCAGTACTTC
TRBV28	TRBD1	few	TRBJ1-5	CASRNRDRSYSNQPQHF	TGTGCCAGCAGGAACCGGGACAGGTCGTATAGCAATCAGCCCCAGCATTTT